This is a list of T cell receptor beta chains from one sample in a study of blood T cell repertoires in COVID-19. Measured with immunoSEQ multiplex PCR; TCRdb has only the in-frame clones, and not every one. Among 150,000 or so clones, 76% were seen once, and the ten largest hold around 4.2%. The sample comprised peripheral blood. These receptors were taken from a woman aged 80 or older with active or convalescent COVID-19. Both conserved end residues are part of each CDR3. A D gene is named only where the DNA matches it firmly. A clone size is listed for some rows: how often the clone was seen (once, few, many), or a class if it is expanded.

TRBD1 | NA | TRBJ2-5 | TRBV7-3 | CASSLTAGGGKETQYF | TGTGCCAGCAGCTTAACGGCAGGGGGCGGGAAAGAGACCCAGTACTTC
NA | NA | TRBJ2-1 | TRBV7-2 | CASSLVLGRWSSYNEQFF | TGTGCCAGCAGCTTAGTGCTTGGTAGATGGAGCTCCTACAATGAGCAGTTCTTC
NA | few | TRBJ1-1 | TRBV28 | CASSPTRGRTEAFF | TGTGCCAGCAGTCCCACCCGGGGTCGGACTGAAGCTTTCTTT
TRBD1 | NA | TRBJ2-7 | TRBV28 | CASSLWGQGSYEQYF | TGTGCCAGCAGTTTATGGGGACAGGGGTCGTACGAGCAGTACTTC
NA | NA | TRBJ2-5 | TRBV18 | CASSLTGLQETQYF | TGTGCCAGCTCCCTCACGGGACTGCAAGAGACCCAGTACTTC
NA | NA | TRBJ1-1 | TRBV28 | CASSRQMNTEAFF | TGTGCCAGTAGCCGACAGATGAACACTGAAGCTTTCTTT
NA | few | TRBJ2-1 | TRBV29-1 | CSVVTYNEQFF | TGCAGCGTTGTAACCTACAATGAGCAGTTCTTC
TRBD1 | NA | TRBJ1-1 | TRBV6-2/TRBV6-3 | CASSYDRAGTEAFF | TGTGCCAGCAGTTACGACAGGGCCGGGACTGAAGCTTTCTTT
NA | once | TRBJ2-1 | TRBV24-1 | CATSDGQGNSYNEQFF | TGTGCCACCAGTGATGGGCAGGGGAACTCCTACAATGAGCAGTTCTTC
TRBD1 | NA | TRBJ1-2 | TRBV19 | CASSRMAGTGYGYTF | TGTGCCAGTAGTAGAATGGCCGGGACAGGATATGGCTACACCTTC
NA | NA | TRBJ2-7 | TRBV30 | CAWSEDNYEQYF | TGTGCCTGGAGTGAGGACAACTACGAGCAGTACTTC
NA | NA | TRBJ2-3 | TRBV9 | CASSPRDLTDTQYF | TGTGCCAGCAGCCCCCGGGACTTAACAGATACGCAGTATTTT
TRBD1 | NA | TRBJ2-7 | TRBV11-3 | CASSPDRGYEQYF | TGTGCCAGCAGTCCGGACAGGGGCTACGAGCAGTACTTC
NA | once | TRBJ1-2 | TRBV3-1/TRBV3-2 | CASSPASGSGGYTF | TGTGCCAGCAGCCCTGCTTCGGGGTCTGGTGGCTACACCTTC
NA | NA | TRBJ1-1 | TRBV7-6 | CASSQKTGVDTEAFF | TGTGCCAGCAGCCAAAAGACGGGGGTCGACACTGAAGCTTTCTTT
NA | NA | TRBJ2-1 | TRBV7-3 | CASSSGTAAPFF | TGTGCCAGCAGCTCCGGTACTGCTGCCCCGTTCTTC
NA | NA | TRBJ2-2 | TRBV20-1 | CSALYTGELFF | TGCAGTGCCCTCTACACCGGGGAGCTGTTTTTT
TRBD2 | once | TRBJ2-2 | TRBV19 | CASSPTSGVSGELFF | TGTGCCAGTAGTCCAACTAGCGGGGTTTCCGGGGAGCTGTTTTTT
NA | few | TRBJ2-7 | TRBV2 | CASTHGGLAVNYEQYF | TGTGCCAGCACCCACGGGGGGCTAGCGGTAAACTACGAGCAGTACTTC
TRBD2 | once | TRBJ2-3 | TRBV7-2 | CASSLGGAGGTDTQYF | TGTGCCAGCAGCTTAGGAGGAGCGGGGGGCACAGATACGCAGTATTTT
NA | few | TRBJ1-3 | TRBV27 | CASSLRSGNTIYF | TGTGCCAGCAGTTTACGGTCTGGAAACACCATATATTTT
NA | few | TRBJ1-1 | TRBV5-1 | CASSYAGETEAFF | TGCGCCAGCAGCTATGCAGGGGAAACTGAAGCTTTCTTT
TRBD1 | NA | TRBJ1-2 | TRBV2 | CASSEGRDRAGYTF | TGTGCCAGCAGTGAAGGCCGGGACAGGGCTGGCTACACCTTC
NA | NA | TRBJ2-1 | TRBV18 | CASSPPDDWDSKRPEQFF | TGTGCCAGCTCACCACCGGACGATTGGGACTCAAAGCGGCCTGAGCAGTTCTTC
NA | NA | TRBJ1-3 | TRBV11-2 | CASEVSFGSGNTIYF | TGTGCCAGCGAGGTTTCCTTTGGCTCTGGAAACACCATATATTTT
TRBD2 | NA | TRBJ2-1 | TRBV19 | CASSDSGAGSYNEQFF | TGTGCCAGTAGTGATAGCGGGGCTGGTTCCTACAATGAGCAGTTCTTC
TRBD2 | NA | TRBJ2-1 | TRBV11-2 | CASSLDHGRTSGVFF | TGTGCCAGCAGCTTAGATCACGGGAGGACTAGCGGGGTTTTCTTC
NA | NA | TRBJ1-5 | TRBV6-5 | CASSSPGGGQPQHF | TGTGCCAGCAGTTCCCCGGGGGGCGGGCAGCCCCAGCATTTT
NA | NA | TRBJ1-1 | TRBV28 | CATTSGLPAGTEAFF | TGTGCCACCACTTCGGGACTCCCCGCGGGTACTGAAGCTTTCTTT